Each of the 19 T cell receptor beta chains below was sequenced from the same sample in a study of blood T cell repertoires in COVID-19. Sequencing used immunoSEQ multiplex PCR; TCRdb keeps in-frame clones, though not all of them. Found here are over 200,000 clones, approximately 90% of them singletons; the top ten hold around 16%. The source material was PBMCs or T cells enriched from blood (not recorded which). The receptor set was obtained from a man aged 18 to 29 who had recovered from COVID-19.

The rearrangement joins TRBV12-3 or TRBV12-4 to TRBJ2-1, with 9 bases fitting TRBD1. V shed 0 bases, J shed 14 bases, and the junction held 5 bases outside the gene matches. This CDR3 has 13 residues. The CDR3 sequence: CASSLAHDRGEFF. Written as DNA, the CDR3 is TGTGCCAGCAGTTTAGCGCATGACAGGGGGGAGTTCTTC.

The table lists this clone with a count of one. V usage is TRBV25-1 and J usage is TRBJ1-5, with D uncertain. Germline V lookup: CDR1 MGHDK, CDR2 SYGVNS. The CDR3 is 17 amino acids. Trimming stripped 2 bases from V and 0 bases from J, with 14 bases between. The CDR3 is CASSEISRGDSNQPQHF. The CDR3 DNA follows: TGTGCCAGCAGTGAAATATCCCGCGGAGATAGCAATCAGCCCCAGCATTTT.

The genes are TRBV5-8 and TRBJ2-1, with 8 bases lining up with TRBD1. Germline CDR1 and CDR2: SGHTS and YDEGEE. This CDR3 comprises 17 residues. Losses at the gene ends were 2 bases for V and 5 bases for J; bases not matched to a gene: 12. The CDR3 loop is CASSFYIRTGLNNEQFF. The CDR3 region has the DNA TGTGCCAGCAGCTTCTATATCAGGACAGGGCTCAACAATGAGCAGTTCTTC.

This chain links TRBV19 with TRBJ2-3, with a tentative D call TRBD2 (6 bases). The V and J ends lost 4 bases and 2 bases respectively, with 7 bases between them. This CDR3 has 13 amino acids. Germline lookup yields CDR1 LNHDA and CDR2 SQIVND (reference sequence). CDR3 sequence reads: CASSTSATDTQYF. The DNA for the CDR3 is TGTGCCAGTAGTACTAGCGCCACAGATACGCAGTATTTT.

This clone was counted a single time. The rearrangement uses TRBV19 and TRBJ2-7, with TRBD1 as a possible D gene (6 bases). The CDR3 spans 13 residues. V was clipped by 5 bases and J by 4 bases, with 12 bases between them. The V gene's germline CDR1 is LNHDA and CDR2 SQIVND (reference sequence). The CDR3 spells CASSSPGQYEQYF. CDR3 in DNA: TGTGCCAGTAGTTCCCCCGGACAGTACGAGCAGTACTTC.

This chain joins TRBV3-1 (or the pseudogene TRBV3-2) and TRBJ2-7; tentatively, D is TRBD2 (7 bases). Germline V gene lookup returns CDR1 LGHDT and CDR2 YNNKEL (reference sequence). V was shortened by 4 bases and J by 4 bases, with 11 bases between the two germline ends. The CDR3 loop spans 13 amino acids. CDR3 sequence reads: CASSRGGEYEQYF. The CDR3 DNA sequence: TGTGCCAGCAGCCGGGGGGGCGAGTACGAGCAGTACTTC.

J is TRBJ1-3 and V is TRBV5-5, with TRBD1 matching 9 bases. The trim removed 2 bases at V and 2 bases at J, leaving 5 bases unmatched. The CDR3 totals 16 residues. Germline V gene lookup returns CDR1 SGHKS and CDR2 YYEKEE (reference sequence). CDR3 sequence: CASSLGQGRTGNTIYF. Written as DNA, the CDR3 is TGTGCCAGCAGCTTAGGACAGGGGAGGACTGGAAACACCATATATTTT. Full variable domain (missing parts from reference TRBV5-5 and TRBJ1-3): DAGVTQSPTHLIKTRGQQVTLRCSPISGHKSVSWYQQVLGQGPQFIFQYYEKEERGRGNFPDRFSARQFPNYSSELNVNALLLGDSALYLCASSLGQGRTGNTIYFGEGSWLTVV.

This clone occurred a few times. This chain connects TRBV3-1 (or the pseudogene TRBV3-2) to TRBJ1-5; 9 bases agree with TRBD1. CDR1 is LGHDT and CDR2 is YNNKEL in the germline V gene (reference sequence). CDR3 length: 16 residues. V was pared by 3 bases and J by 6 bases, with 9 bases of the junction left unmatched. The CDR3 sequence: CASSQGPGQGGQPQHF. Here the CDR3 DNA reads TGTGCCAGCAGCCAGGGTCCGGGACAGGGAGGTCAGCCCCAGCATTTT.

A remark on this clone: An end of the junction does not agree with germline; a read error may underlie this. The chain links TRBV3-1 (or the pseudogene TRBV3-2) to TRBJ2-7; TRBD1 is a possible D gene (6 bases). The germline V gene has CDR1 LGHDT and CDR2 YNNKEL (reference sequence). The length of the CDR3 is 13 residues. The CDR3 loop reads CASSQEGQRRLNF. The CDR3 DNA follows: TGTGCCAGCAGCCAAGAAGGACAGCGGAGGTTGAACTTC.

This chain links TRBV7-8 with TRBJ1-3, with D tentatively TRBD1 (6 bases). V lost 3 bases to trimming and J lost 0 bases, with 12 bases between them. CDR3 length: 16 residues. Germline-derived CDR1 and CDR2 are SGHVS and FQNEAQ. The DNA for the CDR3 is TGTGCCAGCAGCTTTCCCACAGGGAGCTCTGGAAACACCATATATTTT. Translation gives CASSFPTGSSGNTIYF.

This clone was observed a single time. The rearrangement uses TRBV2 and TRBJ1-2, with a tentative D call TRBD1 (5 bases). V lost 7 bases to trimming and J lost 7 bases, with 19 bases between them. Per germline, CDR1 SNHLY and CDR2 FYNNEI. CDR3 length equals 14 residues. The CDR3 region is CASIDGEGWSGYTF. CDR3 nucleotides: TGTGCCAGCATCGATGGGGAGGGGTGGTCTGGCTACACCTTC.

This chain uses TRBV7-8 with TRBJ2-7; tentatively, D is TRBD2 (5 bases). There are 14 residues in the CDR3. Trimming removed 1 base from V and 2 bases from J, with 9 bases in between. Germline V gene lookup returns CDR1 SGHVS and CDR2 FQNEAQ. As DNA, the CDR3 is TGTGCCAGCAGCTTAGGGACTCCTGCCTACGAGCAGTACTTC. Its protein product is CASSLGTPAYEQYF.

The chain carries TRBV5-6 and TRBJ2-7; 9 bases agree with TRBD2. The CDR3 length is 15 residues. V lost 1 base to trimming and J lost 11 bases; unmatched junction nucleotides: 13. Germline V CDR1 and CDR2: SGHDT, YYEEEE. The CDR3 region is CASSLIRTSATGKYF. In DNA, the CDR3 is TGTGCCAGCAGCTTGATTCGGACTAGCGCGACTGGGAAGTACTTC.

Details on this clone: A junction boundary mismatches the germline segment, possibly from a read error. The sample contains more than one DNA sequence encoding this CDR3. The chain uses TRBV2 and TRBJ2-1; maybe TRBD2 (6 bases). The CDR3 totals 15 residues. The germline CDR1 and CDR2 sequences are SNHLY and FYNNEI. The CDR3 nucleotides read TGTGCCAGTAGTGAGGCGGGGAGCTCCTACAATGAGCAGTTCTTC. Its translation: CASSEAGSSYNEQFF.

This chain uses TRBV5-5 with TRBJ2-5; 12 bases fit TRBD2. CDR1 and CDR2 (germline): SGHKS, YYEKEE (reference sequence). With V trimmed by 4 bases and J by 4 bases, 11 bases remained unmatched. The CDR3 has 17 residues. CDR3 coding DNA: TGTGCCAGCAGCCCTCTCCTAGCGGGAGGGCCTCGAGAGACCCAGTACTTC. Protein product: CASSPLLAGGPRETQYF.

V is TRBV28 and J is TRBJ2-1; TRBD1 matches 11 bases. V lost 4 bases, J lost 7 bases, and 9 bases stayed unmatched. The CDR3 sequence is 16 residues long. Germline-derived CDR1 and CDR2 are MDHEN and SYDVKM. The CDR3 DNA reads TGTGCCAGCAGTTCGGCGGACAGGGGGCTGGCGAATGAGCAGTTCTTC. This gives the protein CASSSADRGLANEQFF.

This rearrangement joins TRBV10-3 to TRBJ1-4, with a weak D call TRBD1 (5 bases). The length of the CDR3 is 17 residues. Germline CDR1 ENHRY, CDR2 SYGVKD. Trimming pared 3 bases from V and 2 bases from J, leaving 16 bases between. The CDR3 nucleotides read TGTGCCATCAGTGATATTGCATCGACAGACACTAATGAAAAACTGTTTTTT. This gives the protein CAISDIASTDTNEKLFF.

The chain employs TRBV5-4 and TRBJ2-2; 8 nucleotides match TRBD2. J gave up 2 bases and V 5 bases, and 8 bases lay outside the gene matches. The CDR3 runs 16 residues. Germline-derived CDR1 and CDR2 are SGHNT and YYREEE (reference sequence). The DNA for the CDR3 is TGTGCCAGCAGTTCGGTCCTAGCGGGTAACACCGGGGAGCTGTTTTTT. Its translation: CASSSVLAGNTGELFF.

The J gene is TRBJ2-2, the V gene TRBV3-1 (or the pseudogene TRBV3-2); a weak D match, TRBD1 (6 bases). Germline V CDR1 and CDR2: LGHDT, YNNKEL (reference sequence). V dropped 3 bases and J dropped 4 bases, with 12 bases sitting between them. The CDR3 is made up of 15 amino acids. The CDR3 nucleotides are TGTGCCAGCAGCCAGGTGACAGGCCTCACCGGGGAGCTGTTTTTT. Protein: CASSQVTGLTGELFF.